The 28 T cell receptor beta chains below come from one sample, sequenced in a study of blood T cell repertoires in COVID-19. The table came from immunoSEQ multiplex PCR; TCRdb's copy has only in-frame clones and leaves some out. In the table there are roughly 40,000 clones, roughly 86% of which are singletons. The sample consisted of peripheral blood. The receptors come from a man in his 70s with acute or convalescent COVID-19.

This chain uses TRBV7-2 with TRBJ2-1; tentatively, D is TRBD2 (5 bases). The CDR3 loop spans 15 amino acids. Germline CDR1 SGHTA, CDR2 FQGNSA. V lost 1 base, J lost 3 bases, and 10 bases lay in between. The CDR3 is CASSLDFGDYNEQFF. In nucleotides, the CDR3 is TGTGCCAGCAGCTTAGATTTCGGGGACTACAATGAGCAGTTCTTC. The full variable domain, with the rest looked up from reference TRBV7-2 and TRBJ2-1, is GAGVSQSPSNKVTEKGKDVELRCDPISGHTALYWYRQSLGQGLEFLIYFQGNSAPDKSGLPSDRFSAERTGGSVSTLTIQRTQQEDSAVYLCASSLDFGDYNEQFFGPGTRLTVL.

The genes are TRBV2 and TRBJ2-5; D is ambiguous. This CDR3 region has 10 residues. Germline V gene sequence: CDR1 SNHLY, CDR2 FYNNEI. The germline V and J ends were trimmed by 8 bases and 8 bases, with 9 bases remaining between them. CDR3 nucleotide sequence: TGTGCCAGCGCGGCGTCTACCCAGTACTTC. It yields the protein CASAASTQYF.

J is TRBJ2-1 and V is TRBV5-4, with a weak D call TRBD1 (6 bases). This CDR3 comprises 15 residues. CDR1 and CDR2 from the germline V gene are SGHNT and YYREEE (reference sequence). The V gene lost 5 bases and the J gene lost 0 bases, with 12 bases spanning the gap. CDR3 sequence reads: CASSRQGNSYNEQFF. In nucleotides, the CDR3 is TGTGCCAGCAGTCGGCAGGGGAACTCCTACAATGAGCAGTTCTTC.

The CDR3, as DNA: TGTGCCAGCAGCTTAGGATCCGGGACTAGCGGGGAAAACACCGGGGAGCTGTTTTTT. The encoded protein is CASSLGSGTSGENTGELFF. The V gene is TRBV11-3, the J gene TRBJ2-2; 13 nucleotides align to TRBD2. The trim removed 1 base at V and 2 bases at J, leaving 7 bases unmatched. CDR3 size: 19 residues. Germline CDR1 SGHNT, CDR2 YENEEA.

This chain links TRBV6-6 with TRBJ2-2; 9 nucleotides agree with TRBD1. The V and J ends lost 4 bases and 4 bases, in that order; junction bases with no gene match: 4. This CDR3 comprises 15 residues. CDR1 is MNHNY, CDR2 SVGAGI, per germline (reference sequence). CDR3 bases: TGTGCCAGCAGTTCGACGACAGGGGGCACCGGGGAGCTGTTTTTT. It yields the protein CASSSTTGGTGELFF.

The V call is TRBV2, the J call TRBJ2-5; D might be TRBD2 (5 bases). CDR1 and CDR2 (germline): SNHLY, FYNNEI. The V gene lost 5 bases and the J gene lost 2 bases, with 9 bases spanning the gap. The CDR3 loop spans 13 amino acids. CDR3 sequence: CASSQTSQETQYF. CDR3 coding DNA: TGTGCCAGCAGTCAAACTAGTCAAGAGACCCAGTACTTC.

The sample holds a few counts of this clone. The chain employs TRBV5-8 and TRBJ2-7; 10 nucleotides align to TRBD2. This CDR3 is built from 15 residues. In germline, CDR1 is SGHTS, CDR2 YDEGEE. The V gene end was trimmed by 3 bases and the J gene end by 0 bases; junction bases not matched to a gene: 3. For the CDR3, the DNA is TGTGCCAGCAGCTGGAGCGGGGGGGTCTCCTACGAGCAGTACTTC. Translation gives CASSWSGGVSYEQYF.

The V call is TRBV3-1 (or the pseudogene TRBV3-2), the J call TRBJ1-2; D is possibly TRBD1 (5 bases). Germline CDR1 and CDR2: LGHDT and YNNKEL (reference sequence). The CDR3 length is 15 residues. Trimming pared 0 bases from V and 0 bases from J, leaving 8 bases between. In DNA, the CDR3 is TGTGCCAGCAGCCAAGATGCCAGGGCTAACTATGGCTACACCTTC. Translation: CASSQDARANYGYTF.

The J gene is TRBJ2-1, the V gene TRBV29-1; 13 nucleotides match TRBD2. The CDR3 is made up of 14 amino acids. Trimming removed 7 bases from V and 3 bases from J; junction bases left unmatched: 3. Germline V gives CDR1 SQVTM, CDR2 ANQGSEA. CDR3 amino acids: CSAWTSGSYNEQFF. DNA of the CDR3: TGCAGCGCCTGGACTAGCGGGAGCTACAATGAGCAGTTCTTC.

The chain uses TRBV7-9 and TRBJ2-5; maybe TRBD1 (6 bases). This CDR3 spans 14 amino acids. Germline V gives CDR1 SEHNR, CDR2 FQNEAQ (reference sequence). V was cut by 3 bases and J by 5 bases, with 13 bases left in between. The CDR3 reads CASSFTGIPETQYF. CDR3 nucleotides: TGTGCCAGCAGCTTCACAGGGATTCCGGAGACCCAGTACTTC.

The V call is TRBV4-3, the J call TRBJ1-1; D is perhaps TRBD1 (5 bases). Germline V CDR1 and CDR2: LGHNA, YSLEER. The CDR3 runs 15 residues. V lost 4 bases and J 1 base, leaving 13 bases between the germline ends. CDR3 nucleotide sequence: TGCGCCAGCAGCCTGATATATACAGGGAACACTGAAGCTTTCTTT. Its protein is CASSLIYTGNTEAFF.

The V gene is TRBV6-4, the J gene TRBJ2-1, with D possibly matching TRBD2 (6 bases). In germline, CDR1 is MRHNA, CDR2 SNTAGT. This CDR3 region has 15 residues. The ends were cut back, 3 bases at V and 8 bases at J, with 17 bases in the middle. The CDR3 reads CASSENGLQADEQFF. The CDR3 bases are TGTGCCAGCAGTGAGAACGGACTACAGGCGGATGAGCAGTTCTTC.

A few counts support this clone. The J gene is TRBJ2-7, the V gene TRBV28; D perhaps matches TRBD2 (7 bases). Trimming cost V 3 bases and J 4 bases, with 16 bases left between them. This CDR3 spans 15 amino acids. In germline, CDR1 is MDHEN, CDR2 SYDVKM. CDR3: CASSLGGLGIYEQYF. The CDR3 region has the DNA TGTGCCAGCAGTTTGGGGGGGCTTGGAATATACGAGCAGTACTTC.

This sequence joins TRBV7-2 and TRBJ2-3, with 11 bases matching TRBD2. Looked up from germline, CDR1 is SGHTA and CDR2 is FQGNSA. This CDR3 region has 17 residues. The V gene end was trimmed by 3 bases and the J gene end by 4 bases; junction bases not matched to a gene: 9. For the CDR3, the DNA is TGTGCCAGCAGCTTTGGTCTTAGCGGGAGGGCCGCAGATACGCAGTATTTT. It translates to CASSFGLSGRAADTQYF.

The V gene is TRBV6-5, the J gene TRBJ1-2, with 7 bases fitting TRBD1. The CDR3 consists of 15 residues. Per the germline V gene, CDR1 is MNHEY and CDR2 is SVGAGI. V lost 7 bases to trimming and J lost 4 bases; unmatched junction nucleotides: 12. The DNA of the CDR3 is TGTGCCAGCATACCTGGACAGGAAAGGCCCTATGGCTACACCTTC. It is translated as CASIPGQERPYGYTF.

The chain joins TRBV5-1 to TRBJ1-1, with 8 bases that match TRBD1. Germline V gives CDR1 SGHRS, CDR2 YFSETQ. This CDR3 has 14 amino acids. Trimming took 3 bases from V and 3 from J; bases not matched to a gene: 4. CDR3 residues: CASSWDRSYTEAFF. For the CDR3, the DNA is TGCGCCAGCAGCTGGGACAGGTCGTACACTGAAGCTTTCTTT.

The chain is built from TRBV29-1 and TRBJ2-3; 8 bases are shared with TRBD1. V shed 7 bases and J 0 bases; nucleotides not matched to a gene: 3. Germline CDR1 and CDR2: SQVTM and ANQGSEA. The length of the CDR3 is 13 residues. CDR3 coding DNA: TGCAGCGACACAGGGGGAAGCACAGATACGCAGTATTTT. Its protein is CSDTGGSTDTQYF.

This clone has a single count. J is TRBJ2-5 and V is TRBV5-1; 12 positions agree with TRBD2. Germline CDR1 is SGHRS and CDR2 is YFSETQ. The CDR3 is 15 residues long. Trimming cost V 3 bases and J 5 bases; bases outside gene matches: 5. The CDR3 DNA sequence: TGCGCCAGCAGCTCAACTAGCGGGGGGCCGGAGACCCAGTACTTC. Protein sequence: CASSSTSGGPETQYF.

This sequence joins TRBV28 and TRBJ1-2; possibly TRBD1 for D (6 bases). The CDR3 spans 13 residues. Germline CDR1 reads MDHEN; CDR2 reads SYDVKM. V was shortened by 3 bases and J by 8 bases, with 13 bases between the two germline ends. CDR3 DNA sequence: TGTGCCAGCAGTTTCCCAGGGGCCTCCGGCTACACCTTC. Amino acids: CASSFPGASGYTF.

V gene TRBV19 combines with J gene TRBJ2-7; 15 bases agree with TRBD2. The CDR3 extends over 18 amino acids. V gave up 3 bases and J gave up 4 bases; unmatched junction bases: 10. The germline V gene has CDR1 LNHDA and CDR2 SQIVND (reference sequence). CDR3 sequence (DNA): TGTGCCAGTAGTATTCGCGGACTAGCGGGAGGGGAGTCGTACGAGCAGTACTTC. Amino acid sequence: CASSIRGLAGGESYEQYF.

The chain is built from TRBV19 and TRBJ1-4, with D hard to call. Germline CDR1 reads LNHDA; CDR2 reads SQIVND (reference sequence). The CDR3 sequence is 13 residues long. Trimming shortened V by 3 bases and J by 4 bases, and 6 bases separated the two germline ends. For the CDR3, the DNA is TGTGCCAGTAGTATGTTGAGTAATGAAAAACTGTTTTTT. Amino acids: CASSMLSNEKLFF.

This chain uses TRBV9 with TRBJ1-1; D not certain. The germline V and J ends were trimmed by 4 bases and 1 base, with 11 bases remaining between them. The germline gives CDR1 SGDLS, CDR2 YYNGEE. This CDR3 region has 14 residues. Here the CDR3 reads CASSLFPSNTEAFF. CDR3 DNA sequence: TGTGCCAGCAGCCTCTTCCCCTCGAACACTGAAGCTTTCTTT.

V is TRBV30 and J is TRBJ2-1, with 13 bases aligning to TRBD2. CDR1 is GTSNPN and CDR2 is SVGIG in the germline V gene (reference sequence). V was clipped by 0 bases and J by 8 bases; unmatched bases: 7. The CDR3 has 16 residues. The chain's CDR3 is CAWSVIRTSGRDEQFF. In DNA, the CDR3 is TGTGCCTGGAGTGTCATCAGGACTAGCGGGAGAGATGAGCAGTTCTTC.

This clone was picked up a small number of times. In the same sample, other DNA sequences code for this CDR3. This rearrangement joins TRBV20-1 to TRBJ2-7, with D possibly TRBD2 on 5 matching bases. Germline-derived CDR1 and CDR2 are DFQATT and SNEGSKA (reference sequence). This CDR3 has 11 residues. Trimming left V 1 base short and J 4 bases short, with 5 bases between. DNA of the CDR3: TGCAGTGCTAGAGGAGGGTACGAGCAGTACTTC. Its translation: CSARGGYEQYF.

This clone came up once. The V and J genes are TRBV11-3 and TRBJ1-1, with D possibly matching TRBD1 (6 bases). CDR3 size: 15 residues. CDR1 SGHNT and CDR2 YENEEA come from the germline V gene. Deletions cut 5 bases from V and 0 bases from J, with 13 bases between. The CDR3 nucleotides are TGTGCCAGCAGCATGGGTCAGGGGATGAACACTGAAGCTTTCTTT. It yields the protein CASSMGQGMNTEAFF.

This chain joins TRBV19 and TRBJ2-7; 9 bases agree with TRBD1. With V trimmed by 5 bases and J by 4 bases, 3 bases remained unmatched. Germline V gene data show CDR1 as LNHDA and CDR2 as SQIVND (reference sequence). This CDR3 spans 13 amino acids. The CDR3 here is CASSGQGRYEQYF. In DNA, the CDR3 is TGTGCCAGTAGTGGACAGGGGAGGTACGAGCAGTACTTC.

The chain couples TRBV28 to TRBJ1-2; D is uncertain. The CDR3 contains 14 residues. Germline loops: CDR1 MDHEN, CDR2 SYDVKM. With 3 bases removed from V and 5 bases from J, the gap between germline ends came to 13 bases. The CDR3 DNA is TGTGCCAGCAGTTTCCTCGGGGAAATTTATGGCTACACCTTC. Its protein product is CASSFLGEIYGYTF.

V and J are TRBV7-3 and TRBJ1-1; D remains unclear. The germline V gene has CDR1 SGHTA and CDR2 FQGTGA. The V gene lost 5 bases and the J gene lost 1 base, with 8 bases spanning the gap. This CDR3 comprises 13 residues. CDR3 nucleotides: TGTGCCAGCAGCCCTAACGGGAACACTGAAGCTTTCTTT. Protein: CASSPNGNTEAFF.